The clone carrying this T cell receptor beta chain appeared once. V lost 1 base and J lost 0, with 16 bases in between. CDR1 SGHTA and CDR2 FQGNSA come from the germline V gene. The CDR3 is 18 residues long. The sample belongs to a study of cytomegalovirus exposure and HLA in healthy donors. Generated by immunoSEQ multiplex PCR, the TCRdb table keeps only in-frame clones and is missing some. The sample holds some 60,000 clones, approximately 96% seen once. Sequencing used PBMCs. The chain has TRBV7-2 and TRBJ2-1; tentative D call: TRBD1 (6 bases). This TCR was recovered from a young man in good health and CMV-seronegative. CDR3 DNA: TGTGCCAGCAGCTTAGTGGCAGGGGCCCCCAGCTCCTACAATGAGCAGTTCTTC. This translates into CASSLVAGAPSSYNEQFF.